Listed below are T cell receptor beta chains from one sample, sequenced in a study of cytomegalovirus exposure and HLA in healthy donors. Assay used: immunoSEQ multiplex PCR; TCRdb lists only in-frame clones, some missing. This table holds some 150,000 clones, around 75% found once. Sequences were obtained from PBMCs. These receptors all stem from a man between 40 and 49 years old in good health and CMV-seronegative. Both conserved end residues are part of each CDR3.

j_call: TRBJ2-7; v_call: TRBV2; cdr3_aa: CASSSPGQGVYEQYF
j_call: TRBJ1-1; v_call: TRBV28; cdr3_aa: CASSLIRTEAFF
j_call: TRBJ1-2; v_call: TRBV29-1; cdr3_aa: CSVVGQGAWGYTF
j_call: TRBJ1-1; v_call: TRBV6-5; cdr3_aa: CASGNTENTEAFF
j_call: TRBJ2-5; v_call: TRBV4-2; cdr3_aa: CASSQDKRRIETQYF
j_call: TRBJ1-1; v_call: TRBV2; cdr3_aa: CASSEGRGMNTEAFF
j_call: TRBJ2-7; v_call: TRBV10-3; cdr3_aa: CAIRQTGVEQYF
j_call: TRBJ2-7; v_call: TRBV28; cdr3_aa: CASSFGTNYEQYF
j_call: TRBJ2-3; v_call: TRBV10-3; cdr3_aa: CAISESAGMGTDTQYF
j_call: TRBJ2-2; v_call: TRBV5-6; cdr3_aa: CASSLYRGYANTGELFF
j_call: TRBJ2-3; v_call: TRBV27; cdr3_aa: CASSLFLAGGRGTDTQYF
j_call: TRBJ1-1; v_call: TRBV7-3; cdr3_aa: CASSPGQGAGEAFF
j_call: TRBJ2-7; v_call: TRBV4-1; cdr3_aa: CASSLREQVGEQYF
j_call: TRBJ2-5; v_call: TRBV25-1; cdr3_aa: CASSGSGEGGETQYF
j_call: TRBJ1-2; v_call: TRBV5-6; cdr3_aa: CASSIHRGPLNGYTF
j_call: TRBJ2-5; v_call: TRBV28; cdr3_aa: CAYEAPLETQYF
j_call: TRBJ1-2; v_call: TRBV27; cdr3_aa: CASSPGTSKGYGYTF
j_call: TRBJ2-7; v_call: TRBV18; cdr3_aa: CASSPQGAEQYF
j_call: TRBJ1-5; v_call: TRBV19; cdr3_aa: CASSIGAGGQPQHF
j_call: TRBJ1-1; v_call: TRBV7-9; cdr3_aa: CASSLGRGNTEAFF
j_call: TRBJ1-1; v_call: TRBV7-9; cdr3_aa: CASSPSEGAGTEAFF
j_call: TRBJ1-4; v_call: TRBV7-2; cdr3_aa: CASRSTGRGVEKLFF
j_call: TRBJ2-7; v_call: TRBV29-1; cdr3_aa: CSVVGMDRGAREQYF
j_call: TRBJ2-7; v_call: TRBV27; cdr3_aa: CASSLSPGTYEQYF
j_call: TRBJ1-5; v_call: TRBV19; cdr3_aa: CASKGELGNQPQHF
j_call: TRBJ2-7; v_call: TRBV5-1; cdr3_aa: CASSLDFPGRLAGGDEQYF
j_call: TRBJ1-2; v_call: TRBV19; cdr3_aa: CASSNPRDRDGYTF
j_call: TRBJ1-2; v_call: TRBV5-6; cdr3_aa: CASSLDRGNGYTF
j_call: TRBJ1-5; v_call: TRBV5-8; cdr3_aa: CASSLGRERNQPQHF
j_call: TRBJ1-2; v_call: TRBV5-1; cdr3_aa: CASSPDRGVFMKKFNYGYTF
j_call: TRBJ2-3; v_call: TRBV2; cdr3_aa: CASSSRTGADTQYF
j_call: TRBJ1-1; v_call: TRBV9; cdr3_aa: CASSVLDSTTTEAFF
j_call: TRBJ2-1; v_call: TRBV4-1; cdr3_aa: CASSQPVQGMRGSEQFF
j_call: TRBJ1-1; v_call: TRBV6-5; cdr3_aa: CASSYSIQGGPEAFF
j_call: TRBJ2-5; v_call: TRBV5-1; cdr3_aa: CASSLDLGVETQYF
j_call: TRBJ2-7; v_call: TRBV10-3; cdr3_aa: CAATGLGGAEQYF
j_call: TRBJ2-5; v_call: TRBV18; cdr3_aa: CASSPLGQGETQYF
j_call: TRBJ1-1; v_call: TRBV7-3; cdr3_aa: CASSLDRVTEAFF
j_call: TRBJ2-3; v_call: TRBV6-1; cdr3_aa: CASNIGQGRDTQYF
j_call: TRBJ1-1; v_call: TRBV19; cdr3_aa: CATGVPEAFF
j_call: TRBJ2-5; v_call: TRBV9; cdr3_aa: CASSPGLAGFEAETQYF
j_call: TRBJ2-7; v_call: TRBV27; cdr3_aa: CASSLGGGLSYEQYF
j_call: TRBJ1-4; v_call: TRBV4-3; cdr3_aa: CASSSLIGTGNEKLFF
j_call: TRBJ2-7; v_call: TRBV9; cdr3_aa: CASSVGDTDYEQYF
j_call: TRBJ2-1; v_call: TRBV12-5; cdr3_aa: CASGLPLTSGTYNEQFF
j_call: TRBJ2-1; v_call: TRBV11-2; cdr3_aa: CASSSRLAGEYNEQFF
j_call: TRBJ1-3; v_call: TRBV5-4; cdr3_aa: CASSLGGDRVPGNTIYF
j_call: TRBJ1-3; v_call: TRBV30; cdr3_aa: CAWSVAGFSGNTIYF
j_call: TRBJ1-3; v_call: TRBV10-3; cdr3_aa: CAISETYPGGNTIYF